Following are 25 T cell receptor beta chains from one sample sequenced in a study of cytomegalovirus exposure and HLA in healthy donors. A multiplex PCR was run with 60 Vbeta primers and 13 Jbeta primers. This table comes from immunoSEQ multiplex PCR, and its TCRdb copy is limited to in-frame clones, with some not included. The sample records approximately 100,000 clones, approximately 72% being singletons. Sequenced: PBMCs. Source of these receptors: a male donor in good health and CMV-seropositive.

The genes are TRBV2 and TRBJ1-1; D not resolved. CDR1 and CDR2 (germline): SNHLY, FYNNEI. The ends were cut back, 2 bases at V and 5 bases at J, with 6 bases in the middle. CDR3 length: 12 amino acids. This CDR3 is CASSETRTEAFF. CDR3 DNA sequence: TGTGCCAGCAGTGAAACTCGAACTGAAGCTTTCTTT.

This clone was observed once. The chain is built from TRBV7-6 and TRBJ2-5; 10 nucleotides align to TRBD1. Trimming at V came to 5 bases and at J to 1 base, leaving 1 base not matched to a gene. The length of the CDR3 is 14 residues. Germline lookup yields CDR1 SGHVS and CDR2 FNYEAQ. The CDR3 DNA reads as TGTGCCAGCAGCCGGGACAGGGGCCAAGAGACCCAGTACTTC. This codes for CASSRDRGQETQYF.

J is TRBJ1-6 and V is TRBV5-1; the D is unclear. Trimming cost V 0 bases and J 0 bases, with 7 bases left between them. There are 16 residues in the CDR3. CDR1 and CDR2 (germline): SGHRS, YFSETQ. CDR3 sequence reads: CASSLGGNSYNSPLHF. The DNA for the CDR3 is TGCGCCAGCAGCTTGGGAGGGAACTCCTATAATTCACCCCTCCACTTT.

The V call is TRBV19, the J call TRBJ1-6, with TRBD1 matching over 7 bases. The CDR3 covers 15 residues. Germline V gene data show CDR1 as LNHDA and CDR2 as SQIVND (reference sequence). V trimming: 4 bases; J trimming: 5 bases; junction bases outside the gene matches: 5. CDR3 protein: CASSKQGVHNSPLHF. DNA of the CDR3: TGTGCCAGTAGTAAGCAGGGGGTCCATAATTCACCCCTCCACTTT.

This clone came up once. V and J are TRBV4-1 and TRBJ2-2, with 8 nucleotides matching TRBD2. Per germline, CDR1 MGHRA and CDR2 YSYEKL. The CDR3 is made up of 19 amino acids. The trim removed 0 bases at V and 0 bases at J, leaving 9 bases unmatched. The CDR3 DNA follows: TGCGCCAGCAGCCAAGAAACATTTCGGGGGGGGCCGAACACCGGGGAGCTGTTTTTT. Residues: CASSQETFRGGPNTGELFF.

This clone has more than one count but fewer than ten. The genes are TRBV19 and TRBJ1-1, with 9 positions matching TRBD1. Germline trimming cut 9 bases from V and 10 bases from J; bases unmatched to any gene: 6. The CDR3 runs to 11 residues. Germline V gene data show CDR1 as LNHDA and CDR2 as SQIVND (reference sequence). CDR3: CASKTGGGAFF. CDR3 nucleotides: TGTGCCAGCAAGACAGGGGGAGGAGCTTTCTTT.

This sequence joins TRBV7-2 and TRBJ2-7, with D possibly matching TRBD1 (6 bases). This CDR3 is built from 14 residues. Trimming removed 2 bases from V and 6 bases from J, with 14 bases in between. The germline gives CDR1 SGHTA, CDR2 FQGNSA. The CDR3 sequence: CASSLSQGYSEQYF. The CDR3 DNA is TGTGCCAGCAGCTTAAGTCAGGGGTACAGCGAGCAGTACTTC.

Turning to this clone: A junction boundary mismatches the germline segment, possibly from a read error. Other DNA sequences from this sample encode an identical CDR3 as well. The gene calls are TRBV5-1 and TRBJ2-3, with D perhaps TRBD1 (5 bases). CDR3 size: 13 residues. The V gene's germline CDR1 is SGHRS and CDR2 YFSETQ. The CDR3 DNA follows: TGCGCCAGCAACGCCCTAGAGACAGATACACAGTATTTT. Its protein is CASNALETDTQYF.

The rearrangement joins TRBV9 to TRBJ2-3; D may be TRBD2 (6 bases). CDR1 and CDR2 from the germline V gene are SGDLS and YYNGEE. V was shortened by 9 bases and J by 0 bases, with 14 bases between the two germline ends. The CDR3 is 14 residues long. The CDR3 bases are TGTGCCACCACCACGGGACTGAGCACAGATACGCAGTATTTT. This gives the protein CATTTGLSTDTQYF. The whole variable domain, filled in from reference TRBV9 and TRBJ2-3, reads DSGVTQTPKHLITATGQRVTLRCSPRSGDLSVYWYQQSLDQGLQFLIQYYNGEERAKGNILERFSAQQFPDLHSELNLSSLELGDSALYFCATTTGLSTDTQYFGPGTRLTVL.

The rearrangement uses TRBV28 and TRBJ2-7, with D possibly TRBD2 on 7 matching bases. The CDR3 is 15 residues long. Germline values: CDR1 MDHEN, CDR2 SYDVKM. V lost 6 bases to trimming and J lost 0 bases, with 15 bases between them. The CDR3 DNA sequence: TGTGCCAGCAGGGGGTGGGGGGGGCCCTCCTACGAGCAGTACTTC. It yields the protein CASRGWGGPSYEQYF.

This chain links TRBV7-2 with TRBJ2-7, with 13 bases lining up with TRBD2. There are 16 residues in the CDR3. V lost 5 bases, J lost 5 bases, and 9 bases stayed unmatched. The germline V gene encodes CDR1 SGHTA and CDR2 FQGNSA. CDR3: CASSPMTSGGSHEQYF. CDR3 nucleotides: TGTGCCAGCAGCCCAATGACTAGCGGGGGGTCCCACGAGCAGTACTTC.

CDR3 nucleotide sequence: TGTGCCAGCAGCTCCCGGCCGGCTCCGGGGGAGACCCAGTACTTC. The encoded protein is CASSSRPAPGETQYF. The gene calls are TRBV7-9 and TRBJ2-5, with D maybe TRBD2 (5 bases). Trimming cost V 4 bases and J 5 bases, with 17 bases left between them. Germline V gives CDR1 SEHNR, CDR2 FQNEAQ (reference sequence). This CDR3 is built from 15 residues.

J is TRBJ2-7 and V is TRBV25-1, with 7 bases lining up with TRBD1. This CDR3 region has 13 residues. Unmatched junction bases numbered 5, after V lost 7 bases and J lost 2 bases. Germline-derived CDR1 and CDR2 are MGHDK and SYGVNS. CDR3 sequence reads: CASTQGVTYEQYF. CDR3 DNA: TGTGCCAGCACCCAGGGGGTAACCTACGAGCAGTACTTC.

The V gene is TRBV7-2, the J gene TRBJ2-7, with 9 bases fitting TRBD1. The germline V gene encodes CDR1 SGHTA and CDR2 FQGNSA. J was trimmed by 10 bases and V by 1 base; bases with no gene match: 2. The CDR3 consists of 12 residues. The CDR3 spells CASSLVGQGQYF. CDR3 DNA: TGTGCCAGCAGCTTAGTGGGACAGGGTCAGTACTTC.

J is TRBJ1-2 and V is TRBV5-6, with 12 bases matching TRBD1. The V segment lost 10 bases and the J segment 4 bases; nucleotides outside the gene matches: 11. This CDR3 has 15 amino acids. Germline CDR1 and CDR2: SGHDT and YYEEEE. CDR3 nucleotide sequence: TGTGCCGGAGGGGACAGGGGGCGCGATGGCTATGGCTACACCTTC. This translates into CAGGDRGRDGYGYTF.

The V call is TRBV25-1, the J call TRBJ2-3; perhaps TRBD1 as D (5 bases). Germline V CDR1 and CDR2: MGHDK, SYGVNS. The CDR3 covers 15 residues. V was shortened by 7 bases and J by 4 bases, with 18 bases between the two germline ends. The CDR3 region is CASNSARGLADTQYF. CDR3 nucleotide sequence: TGTGCCAGCAATTCGGCTAGGGGCCTCGCAGATACGCAGTATTTT.

V is TRBV19 and J is TRBJ2-2, with D possibly TRBD2 on 6 matching bases. From germline, CDR1 is LNHDA and CDR2 SQIVND (reference sequence). The V end lost 5 bases, the J end lost 6 bases, and 10 bases lay between the germline ends. The CDR3 contains 13 residues. The CDR3, as DNA: TGTGCCAGTAGTGGAGGGGTCGCCGGGGAGCTGTTTTTT. Its protein is CASSGGVAGELFF.

This chain uses TRBV6-5 with TRBJ1-4; a possible D gene is TRBD1 (5 bases). The V end lost 4 bases, the J end lost 8 bases, and 14 bases lay between the germline ends. The CDR3 is made up of 14 amino acids. CDR1 and CDR2 from the germline V gene are MNHEY and SVGAGI. In nucleotides, the CDR3 is TGTGCCAGCAGTTTGGGGCAGTTTCGCGAAAAACTGTTTTTT. Translating gives CASSLGQFREKLFF.

The rearrangement uses TRBV10-3 and TRBJ1-1, with D maybe TRBD1 (5 bases). V was clipped by 0 bases and J by 1 base, with 9 bases between them. CDR1 is ENHRY and CDR2 is SYGVKD in the germline V gene. The CDR3 is made up of 15 amino acids. The CDR3: CAISESGRANTEAFF. CDR3 nucleotides: TGTGCCATCAGTGAGTCGGGCAGGGCGAACACTGAAGCTTTCTTT.

The V call is TRBV10-3, the J call TRBJ2-6, with D perhaps matching TRBD1 (5 bases). The germline gives CDR1 ENHRY, CDR2 SYGVKD. V lost 9 bases, J lost 3 bases, and 18 bases lay in between. This CDR3 region has 16 residues. The CDR3 protein is CAIASTGPGGANVLTF. The CDR3 nucleotides are TGTGCCATTGCCTCTACAGGCCCTGGTGGGGCCAACGTCCTGACTTTC.

The chain combines TRBV28 with TRBJ2-5; tentative D call: TRBD1 (6 bases). V lost 5 bases and J 2 bases, leaving 12 bases between the germline ends. Germline V gene sequence: CDR1 MDHEN, CDR2 SYDVKM. The CDR3 extends over 14 amino acids. CDR3 DNA sequence: TGTGCCAGCAGTGACCGGACAGTTCAAGAGACCCAGTACTTC. This encodes CASSDRTVQETQYF.

J is TRBJ2-5 and V is TRBV5-1, with D perhaps TRBD1 (6 bases). Trimming cost V 0 bases and J 3 bases, with 9 bases left between them. Looked up from germline, CDR1 is SGHRS and CDR2 is YFSETQ. The CDR3 runs to 14 residues. CDR3 sequence: CASSLDAGEETQYF. In DNA form, the CDR3 reads TGCGCCAGCAGCTTGGATGCAGGGGAAGAGACCCAGTACTTC.

The chain combines TRBV6-5 with TRBJ1-4; D is unclear. Germline V gene sequence: CDR1 MNHEY, CDR2 SVGAGI. V lost 5 bases to trimming and J lost 6 bases, with 13 bases between them. The CDR3 consists of 14 residues. CDR3 sequence reads: CASSALRSHEKLFF. Here the CDR3 DNA reads TGTGCCAGCAGTGCCCTCAGGTCCCATGAAAAACTGTTTTTT.

This clone was recorded once. The chain is built from TRBV29-1 and TRBJ2-5; 9 bases line up with TRBD2. The V segment lost 4 bases and the J segment 1 base; nucleotides outside the gene matches: 7. Germline lookup yields CDR1 SQVTM and CDR2 ANQGSEA. There are 15 residues in the CDR3. The CDR3 DNA follows: TGCAGCGTTGTATACGCTAGCGGGGTCCAAGAGACCCAGTACTTC. This codes for CSVVYASGVQETQYF.

Concerning this clone: The junction differs from germline at one of its ends, possibly a read error. The chain is built from TRBV29-1 and TRBJ1-2; D remains ambiguous. CDR3 length equals 10 residues. CDR1 and CDR2 (germline): SQVTM, ANQGSEA. The CDR3 bases are TGCGGCGTTGAAGATTTGGAGGGCCGATTC. This codes for CGVEDLEGRF.